This is a list of T cell receptor beta chains from one sample in a study of cytomegalovirus exposure and HLA in healthy donors. Only in-frame clones appear in the TCRdb table, and some are missing; sequencing was by immunoSEQ multiplex PCR. The top ten clones hold 4.2% of a sample with around 85,000 clones, approximately 75% of them seen once. The sample comprised PBMCs. These receptor sequences come from a man aged 60 to 69 in good health and CMV-seronegative. The CDR3 runs from the conserved cysteine through the conserved F or W. D genes are given only for firm matches. Clone size is given for some rows only: seen once, a few or many times, or a class if the clone is expanded.

>NA|NA|TRBV6-5|TRBJ2-7
CASGARRAYEQYF
TGTGCCAGCGGGGCTAGGCGCGCCTACGAGCAGTACTTC
>NA|once|TRBV6-1|TRBJ1-2
CASSADHRDYYGYTF
TGTGCCAGCAGTGCAGACCACAGGGATTACTATGGCTACACCTTC
>NA|once|TRBV2|TRBJ2-3
CASTVRQASMNTQYF
TGTGCCAGCACTGTAAGACAGGCTTCGATGAATACGCAGTATTTT
>NA|NA|TRBV7-7|TRBJ2-7
CASSPQGGEQYF
TGTGCTAGCAGCCCCCAGGGGGGAGAGCAGTACTTC
>NA|few|TRBV28|TRBJ1-1
CASSSSGAVRKAFF
TGTGCCAGCAGTTCGTCTGGGGCTGTTCGGAAAGCTTTCTTT
>TRBD2|NA|TRBV4-1|TRBJ2-7
CASSQVAGGNSYEQYF
TGCGCCAGCAGCCAAGTAGCGGGGGGGAACTCCTACGAGCAGTACTTC
>TRBD1|NA|TRBV30|TRBJ1-1
CAWSVGTGGTEAFF
TGTGCCTGGAGTGTAGGGACAGGGGGCACTGAAGCTTTCTTT
>NA|NA|TRBV6-5|TRBJ2-3
CASSPHGGPSTQYF
TGTGCCAGCAGTCCTCATGGCGGCCCTTCCACGCAGTATTTT
>NA|NA|TRBV19|TRBJ2-1
CASSQRLTYNEQFF
TGTGCCAGTAGTCAGCGACTAACCTACAATGAGCAGTTCTTC
>NA|NA|TRBV6-5|TRBJ2-5
CASTLLGAGRETQYF
TGTGCCAGCACCCTTCTGGGGGCAGGCAGGGAGACCCAGTACTTC
>TRBD1|NA|TRBV5-1|TRBJ1-5
CASSLGTGGGNQPQHF
TGCGCCAGCAGCTTGGGTACAGGGGGCGGCAATCAGCCCCAGCATTTT
>TRBD2|few|TRBV2|TRBJ2-1
CASSTGLAGNNEQFF
TGTGCCAGCAGCACGGGACTAGCGGGGAACAATGAGCAGTTCTTC
>TRBD1|few|TRBV30|TRBJ1-2
CAGYRDRPSGYTF
TGTGCCGGATACCGGGACAGGCCGTCGGGCTACACCTTC
>TRBD2|NA|TRBV5-1|TRBJ2-1
CASSLARGGAHNEQFF
TGCGCCAGCAGCTTGGCGCGCGGGGGGGCTCACAATGAGCAGTTCTTC
>NA|NA|TRBV9|TRBJ2-7
CASSVETSYEQYF
TGTGCCAGCAGCGTAGAAACTAGCTACGAGCAGTACTTC
>NA|NA|TRBV7-9|TRBJ1-2
CASSPGSGDYGYTF
TGTGCCAGCAGTCCTGGTTCGGGGGACTATGGCTACACCTTC
>NA|NA|TRBV9|TRBJ2-3
CASSVAEGRGTDTQYF
TGTGCCAGCAGCGTAGCGGAGGGTCGTGGCACAGATACGCAGTATTTT
>TRBD1|NA|TRBV27|TRBJ1-5
CASSGTGAGNQPQHF
TGTGCCAGCAGTGGTACAGGGGCGGGCAATCAGCCCCAGCATTTT
>TRBD1|NA|TRBV5-1|TRBJ1-1
CASSRTGPSNTEAFF
TGCGCCAGCAGCCGGACAGGTCCCTCGAACACTGAAGCTTTCTTT
>NA|few|TRBV7-9|TRBJ1-3
CASSPIGGRGNTIYF
TGTGCCAGCAGCCCCATCGGAGGGAGAGGAAACACCATATATTTT
>TRBD1|few|TRBV6-5|TRBJ2-5
CASADRVSQETQYF
TGTGCCAGCGCCGACAGGGTTTCACAAGAGACCCAGTACTTC
>TRBD1|NA|TRBV7-3|TRBJ1-2
CASSFSGGGGYTF
TGTGCCAGCAGCTTCTCAGGGGGAGGCGGCTACACCTTC
>TRBD2|few|TRBV27|TRBJ2-1
CASSVGPLVGLAGGWQFF
TGTGCCAGCAGTGTAGGGCCCCTAGTCGGACTAGCGGGGGGTTGGCAGTTCTTC
>NA|NA|TRBV25-1|TRBJ2-6
CASRDSLTGANVLTF
TGTGCCAGCAGGGACTCTCTCACTGGGGCCAACGTCCTGACTTTC
>NA|NA|TRBV11-1|TRBJ2-1
CASSSDSGEQFF
TGTGCCAGCAGCTCAGATAGCGGTGAGCAGTTCTTC
>NA|NA|TRBV4-1|TRBJ1-1
CASSQEVRGARTEAFF
TGCGCCAGCAGCCAAGAGGTTCGGGGGGCGCGTACTGAAGCTTTCTTT
>TRBD2|NA|TRBV19|TRBJ2-1
CASSIVSGGGEQFF
TGTGCCAGTAGTATAGTAAGCGGGGGGGGTGAGCAGTTCTTC
>NA|NA|TRBV5-1|TRBJ1-3
CASSLVSGEGNTIYF
TGCGCCAGCAGCTTGGTTTCGGGGGAAGGAAACACCATATATTTT
>NA|NA|TRBV30|TRBJ2-5
CAWSLDGGRETQYF
TGTGCCTGGAGCCTTGACGGGGGGCGAGAGACCCAGTACTTC
>NA|NA|TRBV6-1|TRBJ2-7
CASRMEYEQYF
TGTGCCAGCAGAATGGAGTACGAGCAGTACTTC
>NA|NA|TRBV7-6|TRBJ2-2
CASSSRDNGNTGELFF
TGTGCCAGCAGCTCCCGGGACAACGGGAACACCGGGGAGCTGTTTTTT
>TRBD2|few|TRBV27|TRBJ2-7
CASSFGTSGGYEQYF
TGTGCCAGCAGTTTCGGGACTAGCGGGGGCTACGAGCAGTACTTC